This T cell receptor beta chain appears in the sequencing data of a study of molecular identifiers for immune sequencing clone quantification. General study points: Should identical TCR molecules share a barcode, the sizes of highly expanded clones could be underestimated.

TCRdb passed the PCR reads through MiXCR, listing each CDR3 protein once. The sample shows approximately 680,000 distinct CDR3 sequences, over 25% of them seen only once. This clonotype came up a few times. Its antigen remains unknown. The J segment lost 1 base and the V segment lost 2 bases, leaving 12 bases of the junction unmatched. The CDR3 has 18 amino acids. Per the germline V gene, CDR1 is MNHNS and CDR2 is SASEGT. The sample consisted of naive CD8+ T cells from blood, with Jurkat cell RNA spiked in. The subset denotes: FACS-sorted CD8+CD4-CCR7+CD45RA+ naive T cells. This sequence originates from a human donor in good health. Some libraries in this study had Jurkat cell RNA spiked in. This chain connects TRBV6-1 to TRBJ1-1, with 8 bases identical to TRBD1. The CDR3 region has the DNA TGTGCCAGCAGTGAACAGGCAGGGGGCCTGGGTTGGAACACTGAAGCTTTCTTT. This sequence encodes CASSEQAGGLGWNTEAFF.